This TCR beta chain originates from a study of glioma-infiltrating T cells after dendritic cell vaccination. Whole-study context: Patients received autologous tumor lysate-pulsed dendritic cell vaccination between the early 2000s and the early 2010s.

The V end was cut by 5 bases, the J end by 8 bases, with 16 bases between. The CDR3 spans 13 residues. Germline lookup yields CDR1 SGDLS and CDR2 YYNGEE. Generated by immunoSEQ multiplex PCR, the TCRdb table keeps only in-frame clones and is missing some. The sample lists roughly 100,000 clones; about four fifths were seen once. Only patients with spare fresh-frozen tumor and over two years of follow-up were included. PBMC sampling occurred before vaccination, two weeks after the third dose, and at progression. This chain uses TRBV9 with TRBJ1-2; D is uncertain. Sequenced material: blood, taken before dendritic cell vaccination. This TCR derives from a human donor with glioblastoma. The CDR3 nucleotides are TGTGCCAGCAGTCCGGGCTTCTCGGGAGGCTACACCTTC. Translation: CASSPGFSGGYTF.